The present TCR beta chain was sequenced within a study of cytomegalovirus exposure and HLA in healthy donors (dated by TCRdb to 2016 to 2017). Some background on the complete study: In an earlier analysis of 587 of the donors, around 290 Gb of sequence data and 90 million to 130 million unique TCR beta sequences from about 190 million T cells were reported. About 280 gigabases of sequencing data and tens of millions of unique TCR sequences made up an early release that covered over 550 HLA-typed donors. Of the approximately 400 genotyped donors, approximately 83% fell in the genetic ancestry cluster associated with self-reported Caucasian donors. The study was designed to test whether signatures of past pathogen exposure could be identified by cataloging public T cell receptors. The study profiled the T cell repertoires of more than 500 subjects by immunosequencing and related them to cytomegalovirus serostatus. Along with the roughly 670-subject first cohort, a separate validation cohort of around 120 different subjects was used. To predict cytomegalovirus infection status, the study combined high-throughput TCR immunosequencing, statistical association of individual TCRs with disease status, and machine learning. In a later analysis, previously published TCR beta repertoires from 666 donors were re-analyzed and high-resolution HLA genotyping was added so that TCR occurrence patterns could be studied. Rather than using new phenotypic data, the later analysis identified candidate immune exposures from TCR beta sequences and from how often those sequences occurred across donors. An earlier analysis of around 580 of the donors used high-throughput TCR beta sequencing to judge whether each TCR beta V gene segment behaved as functional or pseudogenic. Donor age, sex, ethnicity and CMV serostatus were compiled together with the repertoire data. In a later genetic analysis, genome-wide SNP genotypes for about three fifths of the roughly 670 donors were used, and that subset was treated as a discovery cohort. All discovery cohort repertoires had been generated on a single sequencing platform. HLA typing included class I and class II loci at four-digit resolution. The number of donors typed differed by locus, with about 629-630 for A, B, C, DRB1 and DQB1, roughly 520 for DQA1, 606 for DPA1, and some 450 for DPB1. Four to six DR-DQ haplotypes were handled as single units for association and clustering, since linkage in the cohort was strong. On average, about 240,000 unique TCR beta nucleotide sequences were sequenced per donor among some 420 genotyped donors of the cohort, with roughly 19% of those sequences being non-productive. The paper as a whole reports these results and caveats: A total of fewer than 200 TCR beta chains were listed by the study as associated with cytomegalovirus. In a later genetic analysis, a missense DCLRE1C variant was associated with V-gene and J-gene trimming of TCR beta chains, and the association was replicated in an independent cohort. Because counts were too low, some 17 rarely observed V segments, including chromosome 9 orphons, were left out of the earlier analysis of 587 of the donors. A few of the identified cytomegalovirus-associated TCR beta chains were confirmed in vitro to be specific for cytomegalovirus antigens. When HLA alleles, especially DR and DQ, strongly co-occurred, TCR associations were difficult to assign to individual alleles. The 87-base-pair reads could not distinguish some IMGT-functional V segments, including TRBV6-2 and TRBV6-3, so those segments were excluded. Most TCR sequences were seen in very few donors, while some public TCRs were found in many individuals. According to a later analysis, most CMV-associated TCR beta chains appeared to be HLA-restricted, and the HLA associations seemed to be driven largely by CMV exposure. Because HLA typing was missing for some donors at each locus, association tests included only the typed subset. The cohort was sequenced for TCR beta chains only, and without alpha or paired-chain data the features that could be detected were limited. Linkage disequilibrium might explain the correlated functional status among segregating V segments, but an unknown experimental factor could not be excluded. Several of the top co-occurrence clusters appeared to be linked to parvovirus B19, influenza, CMV and Epstein-Barr virus, according to a later analysis. Compared with equally common non-associated chains, HLA-associated TCR beta chains in a later analysis were more clonally expanded and had lower generation probabilities. Presence/absence analyses assumed roughly uniform sequencing depth across donors, an assumption that may not hold. In a later analysis, 16,951 TCR beta sequences were associated with specific HLA alleles at a false discovery rate of 0.05. A group of highly shared sequence variants was considered likely to be a technical artifact of the sequencing pipeline. A further reported finding was that TCR beta sequences accurately predicted the HLA-A and HLA-B alleles for most subjects in the first cohort. According to the authors, the approach could potentially be generalized to other disease states and immunological phenotypes. Broadly in line with IMGT annotations, most TCR beta V segments showed up in productive rearrangements about 90% or about 30% of the time in an earlier analysis of around 550 of the donors. Immune exposure information for the cohort was limited to CMV serostatus. The classifier was reported to diagnose cytomegalovirus status with high specificity and sensitivity in both the original cohort and the validation cohort. A later analysis found that TCR association rates varied across HLA loci, with DRB1 alleles showing the most associated TCRs and HLA-C alleles the fewest. In a later genetic analysis, fewer N-insertions in productive TCRs were reported among donors in an Asian-associated ancestry cluster than the roughly 700-donor mean.

V drops 4 bases and J drops 4 bases, leaving 9 bases in between. The CDR3, cysteine through phenylalanine, is 12 amino acids long. The sequence is cut down to CDR3 DNA, 36 bases in frame from base 1. CDR1 SGDLS and CDR2 YYNGEE were looked up in the germline V gene. The cohort was made up of under 800 healthy bone marrow donors. All cohort members were sampled while nominally healthy, although unrecorded immune exposures were likely present. The donor was CMV seronegative and was included in the group of several hundred seronegative cohort members. A peripheral blood sample was provided by each donor, and peripheral blood mononuclear cells were used for TCR beta sequencing. The Qiagen DNeasy Blood Extraction Kit was used to extract genomic DNA from the blood cell samples. The library was produced with the immunoSEQ multiplex PCR assay. For the multiplex PCR, a mixture combining 60 forward primers for TCR Vbeta segments and 13 reverse primers for TCR Jbeta segments was used. The CDR3 region of rearranged TCR beta genes was amplified from genomic DNA by a multiplex PCR assay. Amplified TCR beta libraries were sequenced as 87-base-pair reads on the Illumina HiSeq System. In the authors' own workflow: A later analysis counted some 74 million unique TCR beta chains across the 650 to 700 repertoires, and 10 million to 12 million of these chains were shared by at least two donors. A nearest-neighbor algorithm error-corrected the raw reads and collapsed the reads into unique sequences, merging closely related sequences to remove PCR and sequencing errors. Alignment of CDR3 sequences to IMGT reference sequences was used to assign V, D and J gene segments. For a sequence to be retained, at least a six-nucleotide match to both a V gene segment and a J gene segment was required. A rearrangement counted as productive if the CDR3 had no stop codons and remained in frame with V and J, and every other rearrangement counted as non-productive. Following IMGT convention, CDR3 was defined as the stretch from the second conserved V-encoded cysteine up to the conserved J-encoded phenylalanine. The earlier analysis of about 590 of the donors excluded sequences that lacked an unambiguous match to a single V gene segment. In an earlier analysis of 587 of the donors, a V segment was called functional when productive rearrangements were above 56.7%, and segregating when the standard deviation between donors exceeded 5%. A statistical classification framework was developed to diagnose cytomegalovirus status using the catalog of TCR beta chain sequences. In a later analysis, TCR nucleotide sequences were compared against IMGT/GENE-DB human TR gene sequences so that V and J genes could be assigned. Using the TCRdist pipeline, a later analysis assigned CDR3 sequences along with most-parsimonious VDJ recombination scenarios. In a later analysis, each TCR beta chain was defined by its CDR3 amino acid sequence together with its V-gene family, and reads without a unique V-gene family were excluded. A later analysis removed roughly 590 highly shared, low-generation-probability nucleotide sequences to deal with suspected cross-contamination and a sequencing artifact. For each public chain, a later analysis derived a clonal expansion index from normalized ranks of inferred template counts within each repertoire. Generation probabilities in a later analysis came from a VDJ recombination model fitted to out-of-frame rearrangements, and those results were checked against IGoR. A later analysis scored TCR-TCR, TCR-HLA and TCR-CMV co-occurrence with hypergeometric tests, applying a repertoire-size bias correction to TCR pairs. A later analysis estimated false discovery rates by permuting HLA or CMV assignments 20 times. In a later analysis, co-occurring TCRs were grouped using DBSCAN, and TCRdist sequence similarity was added for clustering within HLA-allele-positive subsets. For co-occurrence clustering, repertoires with fewer than 30,000 or more than 120,000 public chains were excluded, along with several repertoires with anomalous nucleotide sharing. Entries here come from immuneACCESS through TCRdb and include only in-frame sequences with V and J called. Some clones fail to appear in such tables; in the studies checked, an unresolved V gene covers under half of the shortfall, and the cause of the remainder is unknown. That table furnishes V, J and clone size, whereas the DNA furnished D and trimming. Here the sample has roughly 120,000 clones; around 80% occur a single time. The ten largest clones capture less than 0.25% of the sample.

Points on this clone: The antigen it binds to is not known. No much larger clone exists at a distance of one base, and base qualities are not known.

The sequence was obtained from a man aged 45-60 years in good health and CMV-seronegative. This receptor chain uses TRBV9 and TRBJ2-7; a confident D gene designation cannot be given. The sample consisted of PBMCs. The nucleotide sequence is TGTGCCAGCAGCAGTAACAGTTACGAGCAGTACTTC. It is translated as CASSSNSYEQYF.